The 7 T cell receptor beta chains below were found in one sample sequenced in a study of T-cell memory formation after mild COVID-19. TCRdb recomputed calls from the 5' RACE reads with MiXCR, one row per CDR3 protein. Of about 100,000 distinct CDR3 sequences listed, approximately 12% are singletons. Sequencing was performed on PBMCs or a T cell subset sorted from them (not recorded which). Receptors were obtained from a man younger than 30 who had mild COVID-19 (a few samples of this study predate the infection). Cell type and time point are not known.

This clonotype was seen repeatedly, ten times or more. The chain recombines TRBV5-1 with TRBJ2-1, with a tentative D call TRBD2 (5 bases). V was pared by 4 bases and J by 7 bases, with 21 bases between. CDR1 is SGHRS and CDR2 is YFSETQ in the germline V gene. This CDR3 comprises 16 residues. The CDR3 bases are TGCGCCAGCAGCCAAGGACTTGCGAACGGGCCTAATGAGCAGTTCTTC. Its translation is CASSQGLANGPNEQFF.

This clonotype was counted only a few times. The chain joins TRBV6-5 to TRBJ2-1, with D possibly being TRBD2 (5 bases). Trimming took 6 bases from V and 0 from J, leaving 18 bases between them. In germline, CDR1 is MNHEY, CDR2 SVGAGI. The CDR3 consists of 17 residues. Here the CDR3 reads CASRPGLITSSYNEQFF. CDR3 nucleotide sequence: TGTGCCAGCAGGCCCGGACTCATAACAAGCTCCTACAATGAGCAGTTCTTC.

The V call is TRBV4-1, the J call TRBJ2-1; 12 bases map to TRBD2. With V trimmed by 4 bases and J by 4 bases, 11 bases remained unmatched. From germline, CDR1 is MGHRA and CDR2 YSYEKL. The CDR3 is made up of 18 amino acids. The CDR3 sequence is CASSLGIGTSGQYNEQFF. The CDR3 bases are TGCGCCAGCAGCCTCGGTATCGGGACTAGCGGGCAATACAATGAGCAGTTCTTC.

The CDR3 reads CASTRLAESTDTQYF. The CDR3 coding sequence is TGTGCCAGCACCCGACTAGCGGAGAGCACAGATACGCAGTATTTT. This sequence joins TRBV7-9 and TRBJ2-3; 9 bases align to TRBD2. Germline-derived CDR1 and CDR2 are SEHNR and FQNEAQ (reference sequence). The length of the CDR3 is 15 residues. V dropped 7 bases and J dropped 0; count of bases not matched to a gene: 5.

This clonotype was picked up a small number of times. This chain uses TRBV7-6 with TRBJ2-1; possibly TRBD2 for D (6 bases). Trimming shortened V by 1 base and J by 12 bases, and 19 bases separated the two germline ends. CDR1 SGHVS and CDR2 FNYEAQ come from the germline V gene. CDR3 length: 15 residues. CDR3: CASSLERGGLDRQFF. Here the CDR3 DNA reads TGTGCCAGCAGCTTAGAAAGAGGAGGGCTTGACCGGCAGTTCTTC.

This clonotype came up a few times. The chain recombines TRBV12-3 or TRBV12-4 with TRBJ2-5; tentatively, D is TRBD2 (7 bases). This CDR3 comprises 14 residues. The ends were cut back, 6 bases at V and 5 bases at J, with 16 bases in the middle. The CDR3 loop reads CASSPEGGGETQYF. The CDR3 region has the DNA TGTGCCAGCAGCCCAGAGGGAGGGGGTGAGACCCAGTACTTC.

This clonotype was seen ten or more times. The V call is TRBV5-1, the J call TRBJ2-1; the D is unclear. Germline CDR1 is SGHRS and CDR2 is YFSETQ. Trimming left V 6 bases short and J 7 bases short, with 17 bases between. The CDR3 runs to 14 residues. CDR3 loop: CASTPPQSRNEQFF. The CDR3 bases are TGCGCCAGCACCCCCCCCCAAAGTAGAAATGAGCAGTTCTTC.